This section outlines one TCR beta chain sequence together with its context. Its antigen is as yet unknown. cDNA synthesis used the whole RNA isolate, giving expressed TCRB sequences. Profiled with immunoSEQ multiplex PCR; TCRdb holds only in-frame clones, not every one. The sample has some 240,000 clones; approximately 16% are singletons. The data stem from a study of beta chain features in type 1 diabetes. General study points: The naive, central memory and Treg TCRB repertoires looked more alike in patients than they did in healthy donors. TCRB CDR3s from Type 1 diabetes patients were moderately but significantly shorter in all four CD4+ subsets.

In total, each donor contributed a single heparinised blood draw that averaged about 100 mL. In germline, CDR1 is MDHEN, CDR2 SYDVKM. The ends were cut back, 2 bases at V and 8 bases at J, with 7 bases in the middle. The CDR3 is 12 residues long. This receptor was identified in a man younger than 45 with type 1 diabetes. This chain connects TRBV28 to TRBJ2-1; D is unclear. Specimen: naive CD4+ T cells from blood. Written as DNA, the CDR3 is TGTGCCAGCAGTTTAACGGCTTATGAGCAGTTCTTC. As protein: CASSLTAYEQFF.